This TCR beta chain is from a study of T cell responses to AZD1222 COVID-19 vaccine. Overall study results and limits: Vaccine-associated CD4 TCRs spanned spike, dominant at 160-218 and 743-854. Targets within unmutated variant regions were reportedly found for nearly half of spike-specific TCRs.

Regarding this clone: Its target is not known.

Clones were sequenced by immunoSEQ multiplex PCR, and TCRdb holds only the in-frame ones, with some missing. Altogether 110,000 to 150,000 clones are present, 85% to 90% being singletons, with the ten largest covering roughly 1.7%. The sequenced sample was peripheral blood, obtained on day 0 of AZD1222 vaccination. The source of this sequence is an adult in good health.

The CDR3 here is CASSSAGVNEKLFF. The CDR3 DNA is TGTGCCAGCAGCTCGGCAGGGGTTAATGAAAAACTGTTTTTT. This sequence joins TRBV5-5 and TRBJ1-4, with a possible D match to TRBD1 (6 bases). The germline CDR1 and CDR2 sequences are SGHKS and YYEKEE (reference sequence). The length of the CDR3 is 14 residues. Between the trimmed V and J ends, which lost 3 bases and 4 bases, there was a span of 10 bases.